Described below is a single T cell receptor (beta chain) sequence and its context. The data were taken from a study of tumor-infiltrating lymphocytes in oesophageal squamous cell carcinoma. Each CDR3 protein is one row after TCRdb ran MiXCR on the PCR reads. Of about 22,000 distinct CDR3 sequences in the sample, 30% to 35% are singletons; the top ten hold about 18%. This CDR3 has 15 residues. Germline V gene sequence: CDR1 SGHTA, CDR2 FQGNSA. The TCR comes from a female donor with esophageal squamous cell carcinoma. V usage is TRBV7-2 and J usage is TRBJ2-4; weak D call: TRBD1 (8 bases). The better agreement between TRBJ2-5 and the DNA end casts doubt on the J call. Sequenced sample: esophageal tumor tissue. The CDR3 region has the DNA TGTGCCAGCAGCTTAGTTCACAGGGGGGGAGAGACCCAGTACTTC. This codes for CASSLVHRGGETQYF.